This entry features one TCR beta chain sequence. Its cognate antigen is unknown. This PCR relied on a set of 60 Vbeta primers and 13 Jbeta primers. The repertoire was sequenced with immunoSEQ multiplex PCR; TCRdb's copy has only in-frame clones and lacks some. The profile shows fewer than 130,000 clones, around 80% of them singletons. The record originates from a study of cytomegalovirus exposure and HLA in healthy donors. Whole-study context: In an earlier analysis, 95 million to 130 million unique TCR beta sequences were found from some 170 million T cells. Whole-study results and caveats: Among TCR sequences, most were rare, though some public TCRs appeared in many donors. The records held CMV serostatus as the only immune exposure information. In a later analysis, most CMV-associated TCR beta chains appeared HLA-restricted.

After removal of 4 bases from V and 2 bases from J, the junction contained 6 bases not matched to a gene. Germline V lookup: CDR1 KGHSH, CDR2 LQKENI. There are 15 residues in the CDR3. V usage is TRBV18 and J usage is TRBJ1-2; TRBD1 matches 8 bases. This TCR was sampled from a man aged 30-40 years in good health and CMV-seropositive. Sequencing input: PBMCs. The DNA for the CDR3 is TGTGCCAGCTCACTTTTCAGGACAGGGAACTATGGCTACACCTTC. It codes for CASSLFRTGNYGYTF.